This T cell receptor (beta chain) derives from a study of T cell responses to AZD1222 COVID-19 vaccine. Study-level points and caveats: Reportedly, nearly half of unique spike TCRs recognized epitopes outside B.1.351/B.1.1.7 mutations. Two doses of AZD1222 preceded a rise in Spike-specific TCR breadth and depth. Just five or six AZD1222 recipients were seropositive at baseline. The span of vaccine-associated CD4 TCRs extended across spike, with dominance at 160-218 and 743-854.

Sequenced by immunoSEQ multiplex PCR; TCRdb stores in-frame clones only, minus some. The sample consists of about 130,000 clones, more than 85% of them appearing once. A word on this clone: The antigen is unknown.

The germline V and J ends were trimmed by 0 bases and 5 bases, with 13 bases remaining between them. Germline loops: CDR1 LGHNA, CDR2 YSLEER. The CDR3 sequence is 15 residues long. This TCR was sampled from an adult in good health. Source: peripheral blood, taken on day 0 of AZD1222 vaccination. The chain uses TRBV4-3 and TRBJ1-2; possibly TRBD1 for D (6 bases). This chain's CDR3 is CASSQDSGARYGYTF. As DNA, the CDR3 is TGCGCCAGCAGCCAAGATTCAGGGGCCAGATATGGCTACACCTTC.